The clone carrying this T cell receptor beta chain was detected many times. Antigen unknown. These data are taken from a study of Graves' ophthalmopathy and Graves' hyperthyroidism. Where ophthalmopathy was present, donors had moderate-to-severe activity, CAS ≥3, NOSPECS ≥4 and duration under 3 months. RNA transcripts provided the template for amplifying TCR beta CDR3 regions. RT-PCR in the first round used HTBI primers; a second-round multiplex PCR followed. TCRdb re-derived calls from the multiplex PCR reads in MiXCR, one entry per CDR3 protein. The repertoire has about 400,000 distinct CDR3 sequences, 15% to 20% of them found once; the top ten carry 1.6%. General observations from the study: Blood was where most expanded thyroid clonotypes above 0.001 frequency also turned up.

Germline CDR1 is MGHRA and CDR2 is YSYEKL. V was pared by 1 base and J by 3 bases, with 10 bases between. The length of the CDR3 is 14 residues. The origin of this receptor is a young woman with Graves' ophthalmopathy. The chain links TRBV4-1 to TRBJ2-7; a weak D match, TRBD1 (5 bases). The sample comprised peripheral blood. The CDR3 nucleotides read TGCGCCAGCAGCCAAGGGGCAGGGCGCTACGAGCAGTACTTC. As protein: CASSQGAGRYEQYF.